This T cell receptor (beta chain) was recovered during a study of Ad26.COV2.S vaccination and SARS-CoV-2 variants. Looking at the study overall: Ad26.COV2.S was injected intramuscularly once or twice, 56 days apart.

On this clone itself: Its antigen is unknown.

TCRdb's table, derived via immunoSEQ multiplex PCR, lists solely in-frame clones and lacks some. The sample includes about 400,000 clones, around 89% of them seen just once. The germline CDR1 and CDR2 sequences are GTSNPN and SVGIG (reference sequence). The CDR3 contains 14 residues. V lost 2 bases to trimming and J lost 4 bases, with 12 bases between them. Overall study results and limits: Estimates derived from TCR breadth and depth analyses may have underestimated total T cell responses. Participants in the vaccine arm had higher spike-specific TCR breadth; placebo recipients had lower.

Treatment denoted: approximately 18 received Ad26.COV2.S at low or high dose, single or two shots; about five received placebo; per-sample allocation not given. Material that was analyzed had been drawn on day 63 after the first vaccine or placebo injection. The V call is TRBV30, the J call TRBJ2-1, with D possibly being TRBD1 (5 bases). Sequencing used peripheral blood, obtained in a trial of Ad26.COV2.S vaccine versus placebo. The receptor was derived from a person aged 18-60 years who received the Ad26.COV2.S COVID-19 vaccine or a placebo. CDR3 amino acids: CAWSNERQYNEQFF. In nucleotides, the CDR3 is TGTGCCTGGAGTAACGAAAGACAGTACAATGAGCAGTTCTTC.